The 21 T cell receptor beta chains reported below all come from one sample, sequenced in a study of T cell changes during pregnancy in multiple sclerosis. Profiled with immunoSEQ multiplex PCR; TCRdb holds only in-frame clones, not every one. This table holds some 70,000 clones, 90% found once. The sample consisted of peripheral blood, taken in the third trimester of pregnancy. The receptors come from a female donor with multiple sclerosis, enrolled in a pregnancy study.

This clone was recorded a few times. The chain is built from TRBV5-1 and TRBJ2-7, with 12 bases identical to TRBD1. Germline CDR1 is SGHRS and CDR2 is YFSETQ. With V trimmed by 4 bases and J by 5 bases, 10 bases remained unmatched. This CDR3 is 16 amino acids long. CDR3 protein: CASSGGTGGASNEQYF. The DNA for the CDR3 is TGCGCCAGCAGCGGGGGGACAGGGGGCGCTTCAAACGAGCAGTACTTC.

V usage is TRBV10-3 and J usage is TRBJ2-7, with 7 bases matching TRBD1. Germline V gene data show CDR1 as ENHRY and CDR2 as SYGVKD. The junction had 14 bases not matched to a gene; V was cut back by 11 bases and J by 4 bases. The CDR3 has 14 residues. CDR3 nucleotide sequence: TGTGCCGTAAAACAAATGGGACAGACTTACGAGCAGTACTTC. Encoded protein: CAVKQMGQTYEQYF.

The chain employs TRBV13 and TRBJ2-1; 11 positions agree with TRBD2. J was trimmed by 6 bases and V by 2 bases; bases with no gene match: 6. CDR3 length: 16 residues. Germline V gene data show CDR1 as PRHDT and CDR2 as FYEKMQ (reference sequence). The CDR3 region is CASSLTTSGSPNEQFF. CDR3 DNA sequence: TGTGCCAGCAGCTTAACTACTAGCGGGAGCCCCAATGAGCAGTTCTTC.

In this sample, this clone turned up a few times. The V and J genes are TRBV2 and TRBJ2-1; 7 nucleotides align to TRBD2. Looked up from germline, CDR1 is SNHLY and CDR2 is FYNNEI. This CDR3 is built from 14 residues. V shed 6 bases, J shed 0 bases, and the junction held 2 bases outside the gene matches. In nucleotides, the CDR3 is TGTGCCAGCAGGGGGGACTACTCCTACAATGAGCAGTTCTTC. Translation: CASRGDYSYNEQFF.

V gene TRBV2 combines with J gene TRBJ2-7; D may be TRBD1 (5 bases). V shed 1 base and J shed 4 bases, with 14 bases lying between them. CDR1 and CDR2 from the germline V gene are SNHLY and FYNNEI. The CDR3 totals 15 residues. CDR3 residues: CASSEGIGVKYEQYF. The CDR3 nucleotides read TGTGCCAGCAGTGAAGGAATAGGGGTAAAGTACGAGCAGTACTTC.

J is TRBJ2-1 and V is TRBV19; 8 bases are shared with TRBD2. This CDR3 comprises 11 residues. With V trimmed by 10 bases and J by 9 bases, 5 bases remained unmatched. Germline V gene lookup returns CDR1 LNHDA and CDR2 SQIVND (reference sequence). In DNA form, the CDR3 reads TGTGCCACCTTTAGCGGGACTGAGCAGTTCTTC. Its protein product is CATFSGTEQFF.

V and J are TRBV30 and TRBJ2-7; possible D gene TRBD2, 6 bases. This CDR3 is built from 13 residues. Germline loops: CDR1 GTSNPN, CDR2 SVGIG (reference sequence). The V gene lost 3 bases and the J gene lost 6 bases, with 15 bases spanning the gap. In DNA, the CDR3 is TGTGCCTGGAGAGAGGACTACCCTGGCGAGCAGTACTTC. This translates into CAWREDYPGEQYF.

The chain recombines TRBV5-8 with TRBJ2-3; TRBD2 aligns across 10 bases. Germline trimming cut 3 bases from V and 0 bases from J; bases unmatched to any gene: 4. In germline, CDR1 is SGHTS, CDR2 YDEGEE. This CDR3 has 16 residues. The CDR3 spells CASSSGLALSTDTQYF. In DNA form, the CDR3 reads TGTGCCAGCAGCTCGGGACTAGCGCTAAGCACAGATACGCAGTATTTT.

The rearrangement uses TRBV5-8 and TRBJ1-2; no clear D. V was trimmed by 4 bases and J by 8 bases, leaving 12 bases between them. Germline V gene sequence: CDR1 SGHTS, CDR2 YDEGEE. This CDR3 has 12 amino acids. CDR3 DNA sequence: TGTGCCAGCAGCCTGAACAGAGACGGCTACACCTTC. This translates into CASSLNRDGYTF.

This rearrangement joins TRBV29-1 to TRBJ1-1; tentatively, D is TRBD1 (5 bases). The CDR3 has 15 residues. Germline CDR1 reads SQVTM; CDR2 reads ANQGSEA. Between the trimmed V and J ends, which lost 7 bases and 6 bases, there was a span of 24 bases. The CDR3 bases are TGCAGCGCCCGCCGACAGTCGGGCTATCTCGCTGAAGCTTTCTTT. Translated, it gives CSARRQSGYLAEAFF.

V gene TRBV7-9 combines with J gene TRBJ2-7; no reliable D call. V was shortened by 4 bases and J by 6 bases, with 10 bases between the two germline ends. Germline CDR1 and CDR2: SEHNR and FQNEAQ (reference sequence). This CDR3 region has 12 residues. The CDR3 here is CASSSRHTEQYF. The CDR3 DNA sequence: TGTGCCAGCAGCTCGAGACACACCGAGCAGTACTTC.

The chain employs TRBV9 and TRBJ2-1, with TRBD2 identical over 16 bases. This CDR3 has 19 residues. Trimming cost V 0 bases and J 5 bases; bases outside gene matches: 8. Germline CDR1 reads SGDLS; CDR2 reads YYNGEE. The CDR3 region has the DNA TGTGCCAGCAGCGTAGCCTTTGGGACTAGCGGGGGGGGCCACAATGAGCAGTTCTTC. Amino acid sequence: CASSVAFGTSGGGHNEQFF.

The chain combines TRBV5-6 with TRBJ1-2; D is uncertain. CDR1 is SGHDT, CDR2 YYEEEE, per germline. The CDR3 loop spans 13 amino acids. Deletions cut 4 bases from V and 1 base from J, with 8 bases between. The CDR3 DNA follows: TGTGCCAGCAGCCCACAGCTTAACTATGGCTACACCTTC. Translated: CASSPQLNYGYTF.

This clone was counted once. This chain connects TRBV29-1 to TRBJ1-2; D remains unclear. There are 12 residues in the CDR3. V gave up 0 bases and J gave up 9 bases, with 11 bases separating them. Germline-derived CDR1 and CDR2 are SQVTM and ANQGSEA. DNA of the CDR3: TGCAGCGTTGAAGAAACGGAGGGATGCTACACCTTC. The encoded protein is CSVEETEGCYTF.

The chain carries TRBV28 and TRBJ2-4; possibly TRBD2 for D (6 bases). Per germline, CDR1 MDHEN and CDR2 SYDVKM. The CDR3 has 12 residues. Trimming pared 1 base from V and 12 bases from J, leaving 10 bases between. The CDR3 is CASSLLGRGQYF. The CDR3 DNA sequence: TGTGCCAGCAGTTTATTAGGGCGGGGTCAGTACTTC.

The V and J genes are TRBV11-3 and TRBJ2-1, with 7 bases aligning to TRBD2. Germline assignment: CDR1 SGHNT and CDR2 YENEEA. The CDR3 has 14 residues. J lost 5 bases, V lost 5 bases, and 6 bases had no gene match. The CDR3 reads CASSNPGGDNEQFF. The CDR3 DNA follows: TGTGCCAGCAGCAATCCGGGAGGAGACAATGAGCAGTTCTTC.

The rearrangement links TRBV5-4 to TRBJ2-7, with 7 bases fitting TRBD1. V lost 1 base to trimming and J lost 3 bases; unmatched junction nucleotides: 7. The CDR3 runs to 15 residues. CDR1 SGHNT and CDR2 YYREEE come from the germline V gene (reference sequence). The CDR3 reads CASSLSGGYSYEQYF. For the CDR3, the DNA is TGTGCCAGCAGCTTGTCAGGGGGTTATAGCTACGAGCAGTACTTC.

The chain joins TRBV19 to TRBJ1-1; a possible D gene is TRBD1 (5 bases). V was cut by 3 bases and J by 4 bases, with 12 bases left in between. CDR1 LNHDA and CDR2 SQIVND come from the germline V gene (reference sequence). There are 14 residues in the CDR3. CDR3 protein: CASSIYGGVTEAFF. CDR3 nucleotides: TGTGCCAGTAGTATTTACGGGGGTGTCACTGAAGCTTTCTTT. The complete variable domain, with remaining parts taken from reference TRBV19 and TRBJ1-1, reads DGGITQSPKYLFRKEGQNVTLSCEQNLNHDAMYWYRQDPGQGLRLIYYSQIVNDFQKGDIAEGYSVSREKKESFPLTVTSAQKNPTAFYLCASSIYGGVTEAFFGQGTRLTVV.

DNA of the CDR3: TGTGCCAGCAGCTTCGGACTAGCGGGGTTCCAAGAGACCCAGTACTTC. This translates into CASSFGLAGFQETQYF. V and J are TRBV7-2 and TRBJ2-5, with 12 bases identical to TRBD2. The CDR3 is 16 residues long. With V trimmed by 3 bases and J by 1 base, 3 bases remained unmatched. Germline lookup yields CDR1 SGHTA and CDR2 FQGNSA.

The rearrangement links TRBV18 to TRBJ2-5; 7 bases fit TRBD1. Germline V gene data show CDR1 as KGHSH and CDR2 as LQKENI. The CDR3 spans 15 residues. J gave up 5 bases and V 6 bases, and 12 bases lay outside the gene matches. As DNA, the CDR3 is TGTGCCAGCTCTTTCACCCTAGGGGGCCCGGAGACCCAGTACTTC. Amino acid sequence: CASSFTLGGPETQYF.

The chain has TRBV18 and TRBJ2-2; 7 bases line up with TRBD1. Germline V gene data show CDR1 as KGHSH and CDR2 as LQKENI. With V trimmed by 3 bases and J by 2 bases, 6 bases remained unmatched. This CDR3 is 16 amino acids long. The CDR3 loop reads CASSPLTGDNTGELFF. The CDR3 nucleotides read TGTGCCAGCTCACCGCTTACAGGGGACAACACCGGGGAGCTGTTTTTT.